The 31 T cell receptor beta chains below come from one sample, sequenced in a study of T cell changes during pregnancy in multiple sclerosis. Sequencing used immunoSEQ multiplex PCR; TCRdb keeps in-frame clones, though not all of them. The data contain about 53,000 clones, about nine tenths of them singletons. Source: CD4+ T cells from peripheral blood mononuclear cells, taken in the third trimester of pregnancy. Receptors were obtained from a female donor with multiple sclerosis, enrolled in a pregnancy study.

The chain uses TRBV9 and TRBJ2-2, with D maybe TRBD1 (5 bases). V was clipped by 1 base and J by 9 bases, with 10 bases between them. Germline V gene lookup returns CDR1 SGDLS and CDR2 YYNGEE. This CDR3 has 13 residues. CDR3 amino acids: CASSVLSDRELFF. In nucleotides, the CDR3 is TGTGCCAGCAGCGTACTCTCGGACAGGGAGCTGTTTTTT. The full variable domain, completed using reference TRBV9 and TRBJ2-2, is DSGVTQTPKHLITATGQRVTLRCSPRSGDLSVYWYQQSLDQGLQFLIQYYNGEERAKGNILERFSAQQFPDLHSELNLSSLELGDSALYFCASSVLSDRELFFGEGSRLTVL.

CDR3: CASSLVGNRVRSNEQYF. CDR3 sequence (DNA): TGTGCCAGCAGCTTAGTTGGAAACAGGGTGCGTAGTAACGAGCAGTACTTC. The chain employs TRBV13 and TRBJ2-7, with a weak D call TRBD1 (6 bases). Deletions cut 1 base from V and 5 bases from J, with 21 bases between. The CDR3 runs to 17 residues. CDR1 and CDR2 (germline): PRHDT, FYEKMQ (reference sequence).

This chain joins TRBV4-1 and TRBJ2-1; D might be TRBD2 (5 bases). V was shortened by 0 bases and J by 6 bases, with 15 bases between the two germline ends. Germline V CDR1 and CDR2: MGHRA, YSYEKL. The CDR3 extends over 16 amino acids. CDR3 in DNA: TGCGCCAGCAGCCAAGAGGGGAGCGGTTTCTCCAATGAGCAGTTCTTC. This codes for CASSQEGSGFSNEQFF.

The chain is built from TRBV7-2 and TRBJ1-1; TRBD1 matches at 8 bases. The germline V gene has CDR1 SGHTA and CDR2 FQGNSA. The V gene end was trimmed by 6 bases and the J gene end by 5 bases; junction bases not matched to a gene: 5. This CDR3 spans 13 amino acids. The CDR3 reads CASRLTGGTEAFF. The CDR3 bases are TGTGCCAGCAGGTTAACAGGGGGAACTGAAGCTTTCTTT.

This chain joins TRBV29-1 and TRBJ1-2; perhaps TRBD1 as D (5 bases). V lost 0 bases and J lost 7, with 18 bases in between. The V gene's germline CDR1 is SQVTM and CDR2 ANQGSEA. CDR3 size: 15 residues. The CDR3 DNA is TGCAGCGTTGAAGACACCCTCGTAGGGGTCGGTGGCTACACCTTC. It codes for CSVEDTLVGVGGYTF.

The chain recombines TRBV11-2 with TRBJ2-3, with D maybe TRBD2 (7 bases). The V end was cut by 2 bases, the J end by 2 bases, with 14 bases between. Germline lookup yields CDR1 SGHAT and CDR2 FQNNGV. This CDR3 spans 16 amino acids. The CDR3 nucleotides are TGTGCCAGCAGCTTACGCATGCGGGGGCCCACAGATACGCAGTATTTT. Translated, it gives CASSLRMRGPTDTQYF.

This sequence joins TRBV6-4 and TRBJ2-3; no definite D call. The CDR3 consists of 15 residues. The V end was cut by 8 bases, the J end by 0 bases, with 15 bases between. The germline V gene encodes CDR1 MRHNA and CDR2 SNTAGT. The CDR3 region is CASEKITSSTDTQYF. In nucleotides, the CDR3 is TGTGCCAGCGAAAAAATCACTTCAAGCACAGATACGCAGTATTTT.

This clone was counted only a few times. V and J are TRBV5-8 and TRBJ1-5; 8 nucleotides match TRBD1. Germline CDR1 and CDR2: SGHTS and YDEGEE. J was trimmed by 7 bases and V by 4 bases; bases with no gene match: 7. CDR3 length: 14 residues. In DNA form, the CDR3 reads TGTGCCAGCAGCCAAGGCCCAGGGGGCCAGCCCCAGCATTTT. Translation: CASSQGPGGQPQHF.

The rearrangement joins TRBV6-4 to TRBJ1-1; tentatively, D is TRBD1 (6 bases). This CDR3 comprises 13 residues. V lost 3 bases, J lost 9 bases, and 14 bases lay in between. Germline V CDR1 and CDR2: MRHNA, SNTAGT. This chain's CDR3 is CASSEGKTGKAFF. The CDR3 DNA is TGTGCCAGCAGTGAGGGGAAGACAGGTAAAGCTTTCTTT.

The rearrangement joins TRBV6-5 to TRBJ1-2; 8 bases are shared with TRBD1. This CDR3 comprises 15 residues. V trimming: 6 bases; J trimming: 6 bases; junction bases outside the gene matches: 12. Germline CDR1 reads MNHEY; CDR2 reads SVGAGI. The CDR3 spells CASRTLTGVADGYTF. CDR3 in DNA: TGTGCCAGCAGGACTTTGACAGGGGTTGCGGATGGCTACACCTTC.

The sample holds a few counts of this clone. This sequence joins TRBV9 and TRBJ1-1, with TRBD1 as a possible D gene (5 bases). The V and J ends lost 0 bases and 3 bases respectively, with 6 bases between them. The CDR3 extends over 13 amino acids. Germline values: CDR1 SGDLS, CDR2 YYNGEE. The CDR3 here is CASSVEGDTEAFF. CDR3 DNA: TGTGCCAGCAGCGTAGAAGGGGACACTGAAGCTTTCTTT.

The chain employs TRBV2 and TRBJ1-1; D is ambiguous. V was shortened by 9 bases and J by 6 bases, with 5 bases between the two germline ends. Germline V gene sequence: CDR1 SNHLY, CDR2 FYNNEI. The CDR3 spans 9 residues. CDR3 region: CAREPEAFF. The CDR3 nucleotides read TGTGCCAGGGAGCCTGAAGCTTTCTTT.

The chain carries TRBV29-1 and TRBJ1-2; D is possibly TRBD1 (6 bases). Germline assignment: CDR1 SQVTM and CDR2 ANQGSEA. Trimming stripped 6 bases from V and 4 bases from J, with 12 bases between. The CDR3 sequence is 12 residues long. The DNA of the CDR3 is TGCAGCGTCAGGACAGAGGTCTATGGCTACACCTTC. Amino acids: CSVRTEVYGYTF.

V and J are TRBV5-4 and TRBJ1-6; TRBD1 is a possible D gene (5 bases). In germline, CDR1 is SGHNT, CDR2 YYREEE (reference sequence). This CDR3 is 16 amino acids long. Trimming stripped 4 bases from V and 7 bases from J, with 18 bases between. The CDR3 sequence: CASSPSGTTLNSPLHF. In nucleotides, the CDR3 is TGTGCCAGCAGCCCTTCCGGGACTACCCTCAATTCACCCCTCCACTTT.

The genes are TRBV7-2 and TRBJ1-1, with 9 bases matching TRBD1. CDR3 length: 15 amino acids. CDR1 and CDR2 (germline): SGHTA, FQGNSA. Losses at the gene ends were 5 bases for V and 3 bases for J; bases not matched to a gene: 7. The CDR3 loop is CASSPDRGGYTEAFF. Written as DNA, the CDR3 is TGTGCCAGCAGCCCGGACAGGGGCGGATACACTGAAGCTTTCTTT. Complete variable domain (other parts from reference TRBV7-2 and TRBJ1-1): GAGVSQSPSNKVTEKGKDVELRCDPISGHTALYWYRQSLGQGLEFLIYFQGNSAPDKSGLPSDRFSAERTGGSVSTLTIQRTQQEDSAVYLCASSPDRGGYTEAFFGQGTRLTVV.

The CDR3 DNA reads as TGTGCCATCAGGAGGGGGAGCCAAGAGACCCAGTACTTC. It translates to CAIRRGSQETQYF. The chain recombines TRBV10-3 with TRBJ2-5; tentative D call: TRBD1 (6 bases). CDR3 length: 13 amino acids. CDR1 and CDR2 from the germline V gene are ENHRY and SYGVKD. The germline V and J ends were trimmed by 6 bases and 1 base, with 9 bases remaining between them.

V is TRBV2 and J is TRBJ2-4, with a possible D match to TRBD2 (6 bases). Trimming left V 3 bases short and J 5 bases short, with 17 bases between. This CDR3 region has 16 residues. Germline V lookup: CDR1 SNHLY, CDR2 FYNNEI. The CDR3 sequence is CASSDQGGTRENIQYF. The DNA of the CDR3 is TGTGCCAGCAGTGATCAGGGCGGGACTCGAGAAAACATTCAGTACTTC.

J is TRBJ2-7 and V is TRBV19; 8 nucleotides align to TRBD1. The CDR3 is 14 amino acids. Trimming took 6 bases from V and 1 from J; bases not matched to a gene: 5. From germline, CDR1 is LNHDA and CDR2 SQIVND (reference sequence). CDR3 protein: CASSDRGRSYEQYF. The CDR3 coding sequence is TGTGCCAGTAGCGACAGGGGCAGGTCCTACGAGCAGTACTTC.

The chain links TRBV5-5 to TRBJ2-2, with 8 nucleotides matching TRBD1. V trimming: 4 bases; J trimming: 0 bases; junction bases outside the gene matches: 5. In germline, CDR1 is SGHKS, CDR2 YYEKEE (reference sequence). The CDR3 has 16 residues. In DNA, the CDR3 is TGTGCCAGCAGCCTCTCGACAGGGGCGAACACCGGGGAGCTGTTTTTT. It encodes CASSLSTGANTGELFF.

V usage is TRBV5-6 and J usage is TRBJ1-1; D perhaps matches TRBD1 (6 bases). Trimming took 0 bases from V and 4 from J, leaving 10 bases between them. Germline assignment: CDR1 SGHDT and CDR2 YYEEEE. This CDR3 region has 14 residues. This CDR3 reads CASSLDRAVTEAFF. As DNA, the CDR3 is TGTGCCAGCAGCTTGGACAGGGCGGTCACTGAAGCTTTCTTT.

The V and J genes are TRBV10-3 and TRBJ2-5; 11 bases line up with TRBD1. CDR3 size: 17 residues. The J segment lost 2 bases and the V segment lost 10 bases, leaving 15 bases of the junction unmatched. Germline CDR1 is ENHRY and CDR2 is SYGVKD. In DNA form, the CDR3 reads TGTGCCACCGAGGGGCGTCTGGGACAGGGGGAGCAAGAGACCCAGTACTTC. Its translation: CATEGRLGQGEQETQYF.

The chain has TRBV27 and TRBJ1-1; 7 bases align to TRBD1. The CDR3 totals 14 residues. The germline V gene has CDR1 MNHEY and CDR2 SMNVEV (reference sequence). With 7 bases clipped from V and 0 bases from J, the junction kept 5 bases outside the gene matches. This CDR3 is CASKLQGMNTEAFF. The DNA of the CDR3 is TGTGCCAGCAAACTACAGGGGATGAACACTGAAGCTTTCTTT.

For the CDR3, the DNA is TGTGCCAGCAGCTTGCGGGGCGCAGACAGGGGTCACGAGCAGTACTTC. This gives the protein CASSLRGADRGHEQYF. The chain links TRBV5-5 to TRBJ2-7; TRBD1 matches 8 bases. CDR1 is SGHKS, CDR2 YYEKEE, per germline (reference sequence). Losses at the gene ends were 1 base for V and 5 bases for J; bases not matched to a gene: 11. The CDR3 covers 16 residues.

This clone was seen just once. V is TRBV6-6 and J is TRBJ2-1; 9 bases match TRBD1. Germline V lookup: CDR1 MNHNY, CDR2 SVGAGI (reference sequence). This CDR3 comprises 16 residues. The V and J ends lost 6 bases and 7 bases, in that order; junction bases with no gene match: 13. The CDR3 sequence is CASSLQTGGLLNEQFF. The CDR3, as DNA: TGTGCCAGCAGCCTACAGACAGGGGGTCTGTTGAATGAGCAGTTCTTC.

The V and J genes are TRBV10-3 and TRBJ2-5, with 11 bases aligning to TRBD2. The germline CDR1 and CDR2 sequences are ENHRY and SYGVKD. V dropped 5 bases and J dropped 5; count of bases not matched to a gene: 10. The CDR3 is made up of 16 amino acids. CDR3 DNA: TGTGCCATCAGTACGATCACTAGCGGGGGTTCTGAGACCCAGTACTTC. This translates into CAISTITSGGSETQYF.

This sequence joins TRBV7-2 and TRBJ2-3, with a possible D match to TRBD2 (6 bases). Germline-derived CDR1 and CDR2 are SGHTA and FQGNSA. The CDR3 totals 15 residues. The V end lost 0 bases, the J end lost 0 bases, and 7 bases lay between the germline ends. The CDR3 bases are TGTGCCAGCAGCTTAGCCGGGGGAAGCACAGATACGCAGTATTTT. Translation gives CASSLAGGSTDTQYF. The full variable domain, in which reference TRBV7-2 and TRBJ2-3 provide the parts outside the CDR3, is GAGVSQSPSNKVTEKGKDVELRCDPISGHTALYWYRQSLGQGLEFLIYFQGNSAPDKSGLPSDRFSAERTGGSVSTLTIQRTQQEDSAVYLCASSLAGGSTDTQYFGPGTRLTVL.

This chain links TRBV27 with TRBJ2-3; 8 bases fit TRBD2. J lost 5 bases, V lost 1 base, and 14 bases had no gene match. Germline V gives CDR1 MNHEY, CDR2 SMNVEV (reference sequence). This CDR3 has 18 amino acids. The CDR3 sequence is CASSLFTRTSTFRDTQYF. In DNA form, the CDR3 reads TGTGCCAGCAGTTTATTTACCCGGACTAGCACCTTTAGAGATACGCAGTATTTT.

The chain carries TRBV30 and TRBJ1-1, with 9 bases aligning to TRBD1. This CDR3 has 14 residues. With 0 bases clipped from V and 3 bases from J, the junction kept 2 bases outside the gene matches. Germline V gene sequence: CDR1 GTSNPN, CDR2 SVGIG (reference sequence). The CDR3 sequence is CAWSVTGGYTEAFF. CDR3 DNA sequence: TGTGCCTGGAGTGTAACAGGGGGCTACACTGAAGCTTTCTTT.

In this sample, this clone is medium-sized. The chain recombines TRBV30 with TRBJ1-1; 9 bases are shared with TRBD1. The trim removed 4 bases at V and 5 bases at J, leaving 5 bases unmatched. This CDR3 comprises 13 residues. Germline CDR1 and CDR2: GTSNPN and SVGIG (reference sequence). CDR3 sequence reads: CAWMGQGITEAFF. In nucleotides, the CDR3 is TGTGCCTGGATGGGACAGGGAATTACTGAAGCTTTCTTT.

The chain couples TRBV5-4 to TRBJ2-2; TRBD2 agrees at 8 bases. V shed 4 bases and J 7 bases; nucleotides not matched to a gene: 9. The CDR3 has 15 residues. CDR1 and CDR2 from the germline V gene are SGHNT and YYREEE (reference sequence). The CDR3: CASSRGGGGSGELFF. CDR3 sequence (DNA): TGTGCCAGCAGCCGGGGGGGCGGGGGAAGCGGGGAGCTGTTTTTT. The complete variable domain, with remaining parts taken from reference TRBV5-4 and TRBJ2-2, reads ETGVTQSPTHLIKTRGQQVTLRCSSQSGHNTVSWYQQALGQGPQFIFQYYREEENGRGNFPPRFSGLQFPNYSSELNVNALELDDSALYLCASSRGGGGSGELFFGEGSRLTVL.

The chain has TRBV5-1 and TRBJ2-5, with 10 bases identical to TRBD2. This CDR3 spans 16 amino acids. Per the germline V gene, CDR1 is SGHRS and CDR2 is YFSETQ. Trimming took 0 bases from V and 4 from J; bases not matched to a gene: 6. The CDR3 DNA sequence: TGCGCCAGCAGCTTGGAACTAGCGGGGACCAGAGAGACCCAGTACTTC. Translating gives CASSLELAGTRETQYF.